This T cell receptor (beta chain) was sequenced during a study of blood T cell repertoires in COVID-19. Study-level background: Collection of acute and convalescent COVID-19 samples took place in the United States, Italy and Spain.

In the study's own analysis: How many nucleated cells were present was estimated from reference gene primer amplification. Here immunoSEQ multiplex PCR was the method, and the copy in TCRdb shows in-frame clones only, minus some. V, J and clone size derive from that table, while D and trimming were established from the DNA sequence. Found here are some 100,000 clones, around 87% of them singletons; the top ten hold about a sixth. Losses at the gene ends were 6 bases for V and 3 bases for J; bases not matched to a gene: 8. Germline CDR1 reads LNHDA; CDR2 reads SQIVND (reference sequence). CDR3 length: 15 residues.

The chain has TRBV19 and TRBJ2-5; TRBD2 aligns across 9 bases. The sequence derives from a human donor in a cohort sampled during active COVID-19. Sample: peripheral blood. CDR3 DNA: TGTGCCAGTAGGTTGCGGGGGGGCCGGGAAGAGACCCAGTACTTC. Its protein is CASRLRGGREETQYF.